This T cell receptor beta chain was documented in a study of blood T cell repertoires in COVID-19. Study information: PBMCs, B-cell-depleted T cells, or T cells were the source of the cDNA or gDNA that made up the material.

This clone appeared a few times. Some clones are missing from TCRdb's copy, which holds only in-frame ones; the method was immunoSEQ multiplex PCR. The sample contains around 71,000 clones, under 80% of which appear only once. The TCR sequence derives from a woman older than 75 with active or convalescent COVID-19. Material: peripheral blood.

The CDR3 DNA follows: TGCAGCGTTGATTCGACAGGGCGGAATGAAAAACTGTTTTTT. Translating it yields CSVDSTGRNEKLFF. The chain employs TRBV29-1 and TRBJ1-4, with 7 bases fitting TRBD1. The V and J ends lost 3 bases and 5 bases, in that order; junction bases with no gene match: 6. The CDR3 runs to 14 residues. The germline gives CDR1 SQVTM, CDR2 ANQGSEA.